The clone carrying this TCR beta chain was recorded at least ten times. The antigen remains unidentified. The V gene's germline CDR1 is MDHEN and CDR2 SYDVKM. The V gene lost 3 bases and the J gene lost 4 bases, with 13 bases spanning the gap. CDR3 size: 14 residues. These data originate in a study of T cells in Graves' hyperthyroidism and ophthalmopathy. The source material, RNA transcripts, was used to amplify TCR beta CDR3 regions. When the TCR CDR3 underwent first-round RT-PCR, the HTBI primer set was used. TCRdb re-called the multiplex PCR reads with MiXCR, one entry per CDR3 protein. This table holds about 710,000 distinct CDR3 sequences, about 16% found once. Findings of the study overall: Ophthalmopathy and stable hyperthyroidism were separated by a 13 V-J model.

The sequenced sample was blood. The rearrangement uses TRBV28 and TRBJ2-7, with a weak D call TRBD2 (5 bases). The sequence came from a man aged 18 to 30 with Graves' hyperthyroidism. The CDR3 bases are TGTGCCAGCAGTTTCCGGGGTGGTATGTACGAGCAGTACTTC. Its protein product is CASSFRGGMYEQYF.